This entry lists 15 T cell receptor beta chains sequenced from one sample in a study of response to subunit inactivated influenza vaccine. TCRdb recomputed calls from the RT-PCR reads with MiXCR, one row per CDR3 protein. The table records hundreds of thousands of distinct CDR3 sequences, approximately 12% of them present only once. Sequenced material: PBMCs from blood, taken about 40 days after vaccination. All receptors derive from a man in his fifties or sixties who received an inactivated influenza vaccine.

The CDR3 DNA reads TGTGCCAGCAGCCGACGCCTCCTAGCACCCGCAGATACGCAGTATTTT. Translating gives CASSRRLLAPADTQYF. The rearrangement uses TRBV7-2 and TRBJ2-3; TRBD2 is a possible D gene (5 bases). Trimming took 5 bases from V and 4 from J, leaving 19 bases between them. Germline CDR1 SGHTA, CDR2 FQGNSA. This CDR3 contains 16 residues.

This clonotype showed up just a few times. This chain links TRBV10-3 with TRBJ1-3; tentatively, D is TRBD1 (5 bases). The V and J ends lost 3 bases and 0 bases respectively, with 12 bases between them. Per the germline V gene, CDR1 is ENHRY and CDR2 is SYGVKD. The CDR3 runs 16 residues. DNA for the CDR3: TGTGCCATCAGTGACCTCGGGGGGATCTCTGGAAACACCATATATTTT. It is translated as CAISDLGGISGNTIYF.

CDR3 residues: CASNDRGPYTEAFF. As DNA, the CDR3 is TGTGCCAGCAACGACAGGGGGCCTTACACTGAAGCTTTCTTT. The chain has TRBV7-9 and TRBJ1-1; 10 bases are a match to TRBD1. CDR1 SEHNR and CDR2 FQNEAQ come from the germline V gene (reference sequence). This CDR3 is 14 amino acids long. The J segment lost 3 bases and the V segment lost 7 bases, leaving 5 bases of the junction unmatched.

In regard to this clonotype: A read error may explain this, as a much larger clone is one base away. The chain couples TRBV12-3 or TRBV12-4 to TRBJ2-7; 9 positions agree with TRBD2. The CDR3 runs 18 residues. DNA of the CDR3: TGTGCCAACAGTTTTTCCGAACATAGCGGGGGAGGCTCCTACGAGCAGTACTTC. This translates into CANSFSEHSGGGSYEQYF.

The table lists this clonotype with many counts. The chain combines TRBV4-1 with TRBJ1-5; D remains unclear. The V end was cut by 3 bases, the J end by 9 bases, with 12 bases between. This CDR3 has 13 residues. Germline CDR1 is MGHRA and CDR2 is YSYEKL. The CDR3 region is CASSHSGVRPQHF. CDR3 nucleotide sequence: TGCGCCAGCAGCCATTCAGGTGTTAGGCCCCAGCATTTT.

This clonotype was seen more than once but under ten times. The V gene is TRBV4-3, the J gene TRBJ2-7; D uncertain. V was pared by 0 bases and J by 3 bases, with 9 bases between. Germline V lookup: CDR1 LGHNA, CDR2 YSLEER. The CDR3 is 14 residues long. The CDR3 bases are TGCGCCAGCAGCCAAGAGCTATCCGGCTACGAGCAGTACTTC. This codes for CASSQELSGYEQYF.

The chain employs TRBV5-1 and TRBJ2-7; D is uncertain. Germline CDR1 and CDR2: SGHRS and YFSETQ. The CDR3 totals 14 residues. Trimming left V 2 bases short and J 3 bases short, with 12 bases between. The CDR3 loop is CASSFRTPGYEQYF. The CDR3 bases are TGCGCCAGCAGCTTCCGGACCCCCGGCTACGAGCAGTACTTC.

In this sample, this clonotype turned up many times. This chain connects TRBV29-1 to TRBJ2-3; TRBD2 aligns across 8 bases. V shed 2 bases and J 1 base; nucleotides not matched to a gene: 14. This CDR3 is built from 18 residues. Germline CDR1 and CDR2: SQVTM and ANQGSEA. CDR3 nucleotide sequence: TGCAGCGTTGAACCTCGAGCGGGAGAAAGGATGGGCACAGATACGCAGTATTTT. Its translation is CSVEPRAGERMGTDTQYF.

This chain joins TRBV27 and TRBJ2-1; TRBD2 aligns across 14 bases. Germline loops: CDR1 MNHEY, CDR2 SMNVEV (reference sequence). The CDR3 extends over 18 amino acids. V lost 3 bases to trimming and J lost 2 bases; unmatched junction nucleotides: 6. The CDR3 sequence is CASSLRLAGGSPYNEQFF. CDR3 nucleotides: TGTGCCAGCAGTTTGAGACTAGCGGGAGGGTCCCCCTACAATGAGCAGTTCTTC.

This clonotype has only a few counts. The rearrangement links TRBV7-2 to TRBJ2-5; possible D gene TRBD2, 7 bases. The germline V gene has CDR1 SGHTA and CDR2 FQGNSA. Trimming pared 1 base from V and 5 bases from J, leaving 17 bases between. The CDR3 totals 16 residues. DNA for the CDR3: TGTGCCAGCAGCTTAGGCGGGGGCCTCGGCGGGGAGACCCAGTACTTC. Its protein is CASSLGGGLGGETQYF. The full variable domain, rest sourced from reference TRBV7-2 and TRBJ2-5, is GAGVSQSPSNKVTEKGKDVELRCDPISGHTALYWYRQSLGQGLEFLIYFQGNSAPDKSGLPSDRFSAERTGGSVSTLTIQRTQQEDSAVYLCASSLGGGLGGETQYFGPGTRLLVL.

This clonotype was detected a few times. J is TRBJ1-2 and V is TRBV5-5, with TRBD1 matching over 10 bases. Trimming cost V 4 bases and J 7 bases; bases outside gene matches: 7. Per the germline V gene, CDR1 is SGHKS and CDR2 is YYEKEE (reference sequence). The CDR3 has 14 amino acids. The CDR3: CASSLWTGGFGYTF. DNA for the CDR3: TGTGCCAGCAGCCTATGGACAGGGGGTTTTGGCTACACCTTC.

This clonotype occurred a few times. V and J are TRBV5-6 and TRBJ2-7, with 7 bases that match TRBD1. Germline CDR1 and CDR2: SGHDT and YYEEEE. The length of the CDR3 is 14 residues. V shed 4 bases and J 3 bases; nucleotides not matched to a gene: 7. The CDR3 sequence: CASSPTGQLYEQYF. The CDR3 DNA reads as TGTGCCAGCAGCCCAACGGGACAGCTCTACGAGCAGTACTTC.

The chain is built from TRBV5-6 and TRBJ2-5, with D maybe TRBD2 (6 bases). The germline V and J ends were trimmed by 4 bases and 4 bases, with 14 bases remaining between them. This CDR3 has 14 amino acids. From germline, CDR1 is SGHDT and CDR2 YYEEEE. The chain's CDR3 is CASSTRRDRETQYF. The CDR3 DNA follows: TGTGCCAGCAGCACTCGGCGGGACCGAGAGACCCAGTACTTC.

This clonotype has a count of ten or more. The chain joins TRBV5-1 to TRBJ2-6; 9 bases match TRBD1. This CDR3 spans 19 amino acids. CDR1 SGHRS and CDR2 YFSETQ come from the germline V gene. The V and J ends lost 4 bases and 4 bases, in that order; junction bases with no gene match: 15. The CDR3 DNA sequence: TGCGCCAGCAGCGTAACCTCGGGACAGGGACAGGGCGGGGCCAACGTCCTGACTTTC. Amino acid sequence: CASSVTSGQGQGGANVLTF.

There are a few counts of this clonotype. The chain carries TRBV29-1 and TRBJ2-3; TRBD1 agrees at 9 bases. Germline lookup yields CDR1 SQVTM and CDR2 ANQGSEA. The CDR3 sequence is 14 residues long. Unmatched junction bases numbered 9, after V lost 6 bases and J lost 5 bases. The CDR3 here is CSVGPGTGRDTQYF. Here the CDR3 DNA reads TGCAGCGTCGGTCCCGGGACAGGGAGAGATACGCAGTATTTT.